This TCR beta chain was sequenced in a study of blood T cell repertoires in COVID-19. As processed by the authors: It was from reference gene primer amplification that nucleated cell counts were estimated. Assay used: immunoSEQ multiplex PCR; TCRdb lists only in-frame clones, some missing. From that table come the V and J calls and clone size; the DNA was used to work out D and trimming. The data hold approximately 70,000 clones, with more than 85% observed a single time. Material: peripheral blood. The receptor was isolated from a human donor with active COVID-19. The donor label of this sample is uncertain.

CDR3 bases: TGTGCCAGCAGTTCCGGGACTAGCGCCTACGAGCAGTACTTC. This encodes CASSSGTSAYEQYF. The chain links TRBV5-4 to TRBJ2-7, with TRBD2 matching 10 bases. This CDR3 spans 14 amino acids. The V and J ends lost 5 bases and 2 bases, in that order; junction bases with no gene match: 4. CDR1 is SGHNT and CDR2 is YYREEE in the germline V gene (reference sequence).